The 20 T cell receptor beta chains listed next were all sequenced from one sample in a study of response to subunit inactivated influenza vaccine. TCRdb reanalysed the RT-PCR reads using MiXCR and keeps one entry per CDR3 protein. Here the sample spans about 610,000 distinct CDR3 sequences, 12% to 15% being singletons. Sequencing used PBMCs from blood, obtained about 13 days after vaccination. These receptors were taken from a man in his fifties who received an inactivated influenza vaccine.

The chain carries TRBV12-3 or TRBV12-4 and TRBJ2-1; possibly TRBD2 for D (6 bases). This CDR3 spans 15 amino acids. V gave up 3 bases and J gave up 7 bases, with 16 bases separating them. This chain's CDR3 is CASSLSRGGWNEQFF. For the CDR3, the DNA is TGTGCCAGCAGTTTGAGTCGCGGAGGGTGGAATGAGCAGTTCTTC.

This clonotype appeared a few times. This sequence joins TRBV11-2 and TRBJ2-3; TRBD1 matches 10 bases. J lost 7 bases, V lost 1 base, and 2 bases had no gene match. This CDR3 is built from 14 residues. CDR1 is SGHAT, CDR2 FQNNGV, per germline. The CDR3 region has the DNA TGTGCCAGCAGCTTAGGGACAGGGGGATATACGCAGTATTTT. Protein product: CASSLGTGGYTQYF.

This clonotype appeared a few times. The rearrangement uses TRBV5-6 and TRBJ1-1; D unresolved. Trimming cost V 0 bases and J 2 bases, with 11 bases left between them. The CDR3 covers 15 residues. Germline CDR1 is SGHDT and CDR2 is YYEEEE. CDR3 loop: CASSLGPGSNTEAFF. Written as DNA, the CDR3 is TGTGCCAGCAGCTTGGGGCCCGGGAGTAACACTGAAGCTTTCTTT.

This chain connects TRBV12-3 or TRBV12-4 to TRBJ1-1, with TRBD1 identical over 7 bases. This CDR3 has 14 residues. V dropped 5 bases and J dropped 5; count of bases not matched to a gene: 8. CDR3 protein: CASSMTGMGTEAFF. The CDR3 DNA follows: TGTGCCAGCAGTATGACAGGGATGGGGACTGAAGCTTTCTTT.

Here the CDR3 reads CASSVGASTDTQYF. The CDR3 nucleotides read TGTGCCAGCAGCGTTGGGGCTAGCACAGATACGCAGTATTTT. The genes are TRBV9 and TRBJ2-3; possibly TRBD1 for D (5 bases). CDR1 and CDR2 (germline): SGDLS, YYNGEE. V lost 2 bases and J lost 0, with 7 bases in between. The CDR3 covers 14 residues.

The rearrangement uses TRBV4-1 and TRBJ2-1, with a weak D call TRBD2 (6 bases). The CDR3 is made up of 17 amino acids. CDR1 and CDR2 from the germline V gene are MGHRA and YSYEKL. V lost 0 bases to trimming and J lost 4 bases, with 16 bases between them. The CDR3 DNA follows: TGCGCCAGCAGCCAAGATTCCGCGCTAGCGTTGTACAATGAGCAGTTCTTC. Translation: CASSQDSALALYNEQFF.

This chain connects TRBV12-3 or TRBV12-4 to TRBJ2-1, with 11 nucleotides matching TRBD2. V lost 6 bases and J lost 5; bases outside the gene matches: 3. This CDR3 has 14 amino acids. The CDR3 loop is CASSLSGGDNEQFF. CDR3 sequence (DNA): TGTGCCAGCAGCCTTAGCGGGGGGGACAATGAGCAGTTCTTC.

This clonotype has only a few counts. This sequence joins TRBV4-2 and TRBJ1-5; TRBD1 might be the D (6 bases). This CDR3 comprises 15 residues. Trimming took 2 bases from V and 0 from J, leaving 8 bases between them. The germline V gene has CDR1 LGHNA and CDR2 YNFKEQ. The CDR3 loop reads CASSQRQASNQPQHF. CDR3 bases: TGTGCCAGCAGCCAACGACAGGCTAGCAATCAGCCCCAGCATTTT.

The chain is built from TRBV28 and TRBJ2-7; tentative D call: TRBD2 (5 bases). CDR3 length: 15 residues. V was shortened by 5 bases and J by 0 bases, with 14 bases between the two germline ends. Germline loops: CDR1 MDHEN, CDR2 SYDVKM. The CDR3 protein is CASSLPAGNSYEQYF. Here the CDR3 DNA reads TGTGCCAGCAGTCTACCCGCCGGGAACTCCTACGAGCAGTACTTC.

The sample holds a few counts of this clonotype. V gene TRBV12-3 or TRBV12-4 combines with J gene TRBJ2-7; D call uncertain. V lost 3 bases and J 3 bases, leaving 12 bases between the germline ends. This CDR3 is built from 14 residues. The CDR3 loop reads CASSFLVDGYEQYF. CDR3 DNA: TGTGCCAGCAGTTTTCTCGTGGACGGCTACGAGCAGTACTTC.

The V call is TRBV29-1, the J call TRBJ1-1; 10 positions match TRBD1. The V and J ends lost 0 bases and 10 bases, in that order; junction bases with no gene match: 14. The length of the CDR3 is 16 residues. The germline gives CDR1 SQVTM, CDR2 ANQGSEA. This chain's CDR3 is CSVEEMWDRGNPVAFF. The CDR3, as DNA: TGCAGCGTTGAAGAAATGTGGGACAGGGGAAACCCTGTAGCTTTCTTT. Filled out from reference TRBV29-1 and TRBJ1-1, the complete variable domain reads SAVISQKPSRDICQRGTSLTIQCQVDSQVTMMFWYRQQPGQSLTLIATANQGSEATYESGFVIDKFPISRPNLTFSTLTVSNMSPEDSSIYLCSVEEMWDRGNPVAFFGQGTRLTVV.

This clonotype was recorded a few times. The CDR3 here is CSVAGTSGQETQYF. The CDR3, as DNA: TGCAGCGTGGCCGGGACTAGCGGACAAGAGACCCAGTACTTC. J is TRBJ2-5 and V is TRBV29-1; 11 bases agree with TRBD2. The CDR3 is made up of 14 amino acids. Looked up from germline, CDR1 is SQVTM and CDR2 is ANQGSEA. The trim removed 6 bases at V and 2 bases at J, leaving 5 bases unmatched.

This CDR3 reads CASSQNAGHHTEAFF. In DNA, the CDR3 is TGCGCCAGCAGCCAGAACGCCGGACACCACACTGAAGCTTTCTTT. V gene TRBV4-3 combines with J gene TRBJ1-1, with D perhaps matching TRBD1 (5 bases). This CDR3 comprises 15 residues. V lost 3 bases to trimming and J lost 3 bases, with 14 bases between them. Germline V gene lookup returns CDR1 LGHNA and CDR2 YSLEER.

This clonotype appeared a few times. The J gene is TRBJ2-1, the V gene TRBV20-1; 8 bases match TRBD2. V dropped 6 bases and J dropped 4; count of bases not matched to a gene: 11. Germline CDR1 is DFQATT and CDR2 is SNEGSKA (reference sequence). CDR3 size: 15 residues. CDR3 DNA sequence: TGCAGTGCCCGGGCTAGCGGGCTCCTTTACAATGAGCAGTTCTTC. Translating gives CSARASGLLYNEQFF.

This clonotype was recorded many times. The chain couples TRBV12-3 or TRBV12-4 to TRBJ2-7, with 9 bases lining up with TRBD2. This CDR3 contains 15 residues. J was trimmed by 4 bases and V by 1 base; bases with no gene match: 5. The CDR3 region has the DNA TGTGCCAGCAGTTTAGGGCGCGGGGGGGCTTACGAGCAGTACTTC. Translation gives CASSLGRGGAYEQYF.

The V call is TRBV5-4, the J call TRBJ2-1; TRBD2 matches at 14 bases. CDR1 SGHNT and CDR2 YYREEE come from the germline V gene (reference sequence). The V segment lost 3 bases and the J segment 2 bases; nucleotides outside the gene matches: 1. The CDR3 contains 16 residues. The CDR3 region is CASSSTSGGAYNEQFF. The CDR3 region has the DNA TGTGCCAGCAGCTCGACTAGCGGGGGGGCCTACAATGAGCAGTTCTTC.

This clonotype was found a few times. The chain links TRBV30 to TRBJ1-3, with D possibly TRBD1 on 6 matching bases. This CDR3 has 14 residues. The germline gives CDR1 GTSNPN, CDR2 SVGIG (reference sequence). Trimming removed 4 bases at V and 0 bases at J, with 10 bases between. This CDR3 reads CAWNTGLSGNTIYF. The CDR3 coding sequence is TGTGCCTGGAACACAGGGCTCTCTGGAAACACCATATATTTT.

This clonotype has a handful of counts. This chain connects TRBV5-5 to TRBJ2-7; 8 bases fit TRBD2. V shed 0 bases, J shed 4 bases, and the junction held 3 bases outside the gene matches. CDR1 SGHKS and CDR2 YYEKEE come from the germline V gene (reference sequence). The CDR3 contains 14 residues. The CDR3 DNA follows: TGTGCCAGCAGCTTGGCCGGACTAGCATACGAGCAGTACTTC. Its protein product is CASSLAGLAYEQYF.

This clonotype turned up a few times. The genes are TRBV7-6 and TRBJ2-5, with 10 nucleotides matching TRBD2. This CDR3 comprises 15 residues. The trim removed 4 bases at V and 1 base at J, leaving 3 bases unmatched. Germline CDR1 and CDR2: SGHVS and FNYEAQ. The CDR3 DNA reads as TGTGCCAGCAGCTCGGGACTAGCGACCCAAGAGACCCAGTACTTC. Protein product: CASSSGLATQETQYF.

CDR3 DNA sequence: TGCAGTGCTAGCCCGGACAGGGGATTAGATACGCAGTATTTT. Its translation: CSASPDRGLDTQYF. The gene calls are TRBV20-1 and TRBJ2-3; 9 nucleotides agree with TRBD1. The CDR3 sequence is 14 residues long. Germline V gives CDR1 DFQATT, CDR2 SNEGSKA (reference sequence). The J segment lost 5 bases and the V segment lost 3 bases, leaving 6 bases of the junction unmatched.